The source of this T cell receptor (beta chain) is a study of blood T cell repertoires in COVID-19. Across the whole study: Acute-phase and convalescent COVID-19 samples originated in the United States, Italy and Spain. T cells, B-cell-depleted T cells, or PBMCs provided the cDNA or gDNA that served as material.

Germline lookup yields CDR1 LNHDA and CDR2 SQIVND (reference sequence). This CDR3 comprises 15 residues. Trimming stripped 4 bases from V and 4 bases from J, with 16 bases between. Recruitment covered roughly 24 US areas and drew participants whose ages spanned roughly 18 to 100 years. Cohorts were assigned according to the clinical history that participants reported. Assay used: immunoSEQ multiplex PCR; TCRdb lists only in-frame clones, some missing. The sample yields roughly 200,000 clones, approximately 86% seen once. This clonotype was sampled from a woman between 55 and 75 years old with acute COVID-19. This chain connects TRBV19 to TRBJ1-2; the D is unclear. The sample comprised PBMCs or T cells enriched from blood (not recorded which). The CDR3 reads CASSRVRGNSYGYTF. CDR3 nucleotides: TGTGCCAGTAGTAGGGTCCGGGGAAACAGCTATGGCTACACCTTC.